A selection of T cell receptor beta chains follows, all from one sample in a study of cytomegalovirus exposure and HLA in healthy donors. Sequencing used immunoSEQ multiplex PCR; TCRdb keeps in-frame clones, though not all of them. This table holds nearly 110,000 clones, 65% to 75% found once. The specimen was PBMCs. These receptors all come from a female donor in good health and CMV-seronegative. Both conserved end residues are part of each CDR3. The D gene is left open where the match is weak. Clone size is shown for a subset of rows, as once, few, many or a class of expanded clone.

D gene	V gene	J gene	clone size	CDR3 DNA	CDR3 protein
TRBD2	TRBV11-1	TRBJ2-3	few	TGTGCCAGCAGCTTAGTACCCGGACTAGCGGGTACACCCACAGATACGCAGTATTTT	CASSLVPGLAGTPTDTQYF
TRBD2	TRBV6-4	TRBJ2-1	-	TGTGCCAGCAGTGCCTTAGCGGGAGGTAGCGAGCAGTTCTTC	CASSALAGGSEQFF
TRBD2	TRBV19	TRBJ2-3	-	TGTGCCAGTAGTGCGGGAGCGTATACGCAGTATTTT	CASSAGAYTQYF
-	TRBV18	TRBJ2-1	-	TGTGCCAGCTCACTGGCGGAAAATGAGCAGTTCTTC	CASSLAENEQFF
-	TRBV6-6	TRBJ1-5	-	TGTGCCAGCAGTTATCCCGAGTCCCAGCATTTT	CASSYPESQHF
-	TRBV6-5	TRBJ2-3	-	TGTGCCAGCAGTTACGTTACAGTCACAGATACGCAGTATTTT	CASSYVTVTDTQYF
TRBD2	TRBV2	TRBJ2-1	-	TGTGCCAGCAGTGAGAGTAGCGGGGAGGGGAATGAGCAGTTCTTC	CASSESSGEGNEQFF
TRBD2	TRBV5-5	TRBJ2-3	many	TGTGCCAGCAGCCATACCATCAGCGGGAGGATAGATACGCAGTATTTT	CASSHTISGRIDTQYF
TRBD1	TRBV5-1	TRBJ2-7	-	TGCGCCAGCAGCGTGCCGGGACAGGGGTACGAGCAGTACTTC	CASSVPGQGYEQYF
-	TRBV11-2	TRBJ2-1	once	TGTGCCAGCAGCTCCCGGGACACCCCCTACAATGAGCAGTTCTTC	CASSSRDTPYNEQFF
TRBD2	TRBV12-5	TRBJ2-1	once	TGTGCTAGTGGTTTGTCCGGGACTACCTACAATGAGCAGTTCTTC	CASGLSGTTYNEQFF
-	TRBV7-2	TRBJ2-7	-	TGTGCCAGCAGCTTACACCGAGGGGGCGAGCAGTACTTC	CASSLHRGGEQYF
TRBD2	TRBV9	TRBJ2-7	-	TGTGCCAGCAGCGCCGGGACTAGCGGGACCCCCGGCTCCTACGAGCAGTACTTC	CASSAGTSGTPGSYEQYF
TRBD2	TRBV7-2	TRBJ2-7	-	TGTGCCAGCACCTTATCCCCAGCGGGGGAGCAGTACTTC	CASTLSPAGEQYF
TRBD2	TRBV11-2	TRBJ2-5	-	TGTGCCAGCAGCCTTGGGACTAGCGGGAGGTTAGGGACCCAGTACTTC	CASSLGTSGRLGTQYF
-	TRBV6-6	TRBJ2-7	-	TGTGCCAGCAGTTTTTATAGGAGCTCCTACGAGCAGTACTTC	CASSFYRSSYEQYF
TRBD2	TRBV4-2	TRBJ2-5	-	TGTGCCAGCAGCCAAGAGGTTCTAGCGGGAGTATCGATAGAGACCCAGTACTTC	CASSQEVLAGVSIETQYF
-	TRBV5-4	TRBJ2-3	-	TGTGCCAGCAGCCTAGACAGGCAAGCAAGCACAGATACGCAGTATTTT	CASSLDRQASTDTQYF